This TCR beta chain was observed in a study of blood T cell repertoires in COVID-19. Study as a whole: COVID-19 samples, acute and convalescent, were from the United States, Italy and Spain. Sources were T cells, B-cell-depleted T cells, or PBMCs; the material itself was cDNA or gDNA.

In this sample, this clone turned up a few times. Germline V gene lookup returns CDR1 MDHEN and CDR2 SYDVKM. The CDR3 totals 16 residues. V dropped 4 bases and J dropped 4; count of bases not matched to a gene: 7. In the study's own analysis: Nucleated cell counts were estimated from reference gene primer amplification. Using immunoSEQ multiplex PCR, the repertoire was profiled, and TCRdb retains in-frame clones only, with some absent. The D gene and trimming were derived from the DNA, and the V and J assignments and clone size from that table. This table has hundreds of thousands of clones, approximately 90% appearing once.

This TCR derives from a man aged 35-49 years with acute or convalescent COVID-19. Sequencing used peripheral blood. The V and J genes are TRBV28 and TRBJ1-3, with TRBD1 identical over 10 bases. Here the CDR3 reads CASSSWTGGTGNTIYF. The CDR3 DNA reads as TGTGCCAGCAGTTCCTGGACAGGGGGAACAGGAAACACCATATATTTT.